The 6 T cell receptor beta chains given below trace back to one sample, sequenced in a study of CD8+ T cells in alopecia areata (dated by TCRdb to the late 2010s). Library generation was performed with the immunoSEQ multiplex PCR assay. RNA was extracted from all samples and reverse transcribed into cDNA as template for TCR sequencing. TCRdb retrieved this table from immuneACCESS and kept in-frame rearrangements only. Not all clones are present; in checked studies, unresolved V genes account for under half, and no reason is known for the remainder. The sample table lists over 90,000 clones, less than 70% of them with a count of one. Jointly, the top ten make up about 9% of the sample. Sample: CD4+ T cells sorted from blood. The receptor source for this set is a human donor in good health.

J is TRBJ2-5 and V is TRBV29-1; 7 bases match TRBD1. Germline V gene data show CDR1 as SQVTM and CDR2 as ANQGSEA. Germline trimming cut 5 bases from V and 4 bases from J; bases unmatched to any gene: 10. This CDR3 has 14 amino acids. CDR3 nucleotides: TGCAGCGTTAGTTGGACAGGCGAGGGAGAGACCCAGTACTTC. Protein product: CSVSWTGEGETQYF. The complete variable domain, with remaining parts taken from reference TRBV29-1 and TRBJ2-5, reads SAVISQKPSRDICQRGTSLTIQCQVDSQVTMMFWYRQQPGQSLTLIATANQGSEATYESGFVIDKFPISRPNLTFSTLTVSNMSPEDSSIYLCSVSWTGEGETQYFGPGTRLLVL.

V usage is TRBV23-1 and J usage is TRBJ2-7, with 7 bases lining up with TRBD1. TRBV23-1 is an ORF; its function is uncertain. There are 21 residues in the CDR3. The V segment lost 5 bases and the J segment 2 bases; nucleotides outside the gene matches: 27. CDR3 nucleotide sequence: TGCGCCAGCAGTGCCTACCCCTCCGACCCCCGGGACAGCAGAAATACCTACGAGCAGTACTTC. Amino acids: CASSAYPSDPRDSRNTYEQYF.

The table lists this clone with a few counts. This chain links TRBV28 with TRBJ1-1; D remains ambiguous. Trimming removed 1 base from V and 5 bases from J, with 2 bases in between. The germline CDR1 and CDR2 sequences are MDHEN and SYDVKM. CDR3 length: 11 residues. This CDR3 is CASSLLTEAFF. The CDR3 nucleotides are TGTGCCAGCAGTTTATTAACTGAAGCTTTCTTT.

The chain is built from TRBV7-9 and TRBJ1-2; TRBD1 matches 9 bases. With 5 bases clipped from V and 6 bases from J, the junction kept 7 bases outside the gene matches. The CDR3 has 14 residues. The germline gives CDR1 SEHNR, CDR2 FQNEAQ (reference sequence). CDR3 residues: CASSPTTGGNGYTF. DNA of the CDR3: TGTGCCAGCAGCCCCACGACAGGGGGTAATGGCTACACCTTC. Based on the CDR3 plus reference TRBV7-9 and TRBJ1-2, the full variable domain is DTGVSQNPRHKITKRGQNVTFRCDPISEHNRLYWYRQTLGQGPEFLTYFQNEAQLEKSRLLSDRFSAERPKGSFSTLEIQRTEQGDSAMYLCASSPTTGGNGYTFGSGTRLTVV.

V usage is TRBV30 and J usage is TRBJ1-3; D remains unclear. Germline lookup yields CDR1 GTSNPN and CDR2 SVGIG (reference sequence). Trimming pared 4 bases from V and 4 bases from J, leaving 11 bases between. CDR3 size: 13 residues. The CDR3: CAWTPPLGNTIYF. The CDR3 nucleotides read TGTGCCTGGACTCCTCCCTTGGGAAACACCATATATTTT.

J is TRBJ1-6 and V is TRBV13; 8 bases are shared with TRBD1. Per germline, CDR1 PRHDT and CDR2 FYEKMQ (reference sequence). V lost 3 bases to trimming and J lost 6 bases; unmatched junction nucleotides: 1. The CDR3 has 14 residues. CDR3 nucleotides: TGTGCCAGCAGCTTGGACAGGGCTAATTCACCCCTCCACTTT. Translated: CASSLDRANSPLHF.